This T cell receptor beta chain came from a study of control samples from healthy donors and cancer patients. TCRdb's table, derived via immunoSEQ multiplex PCR, lists solely in-frame clones and lacks some. This table holds some 120,000 clones, around 89% found once. With 0 bases clipped from V and 5 bases from J, the junction kept 6 bases outside the gene matches. Germline CDR1 reads MNHEY; CDR2 reads SVGAGI. The CDR3 extends over 15 amino acids. The V call is TRBV6-5, the J call TRBJ1-1, with 7 bases fitting TRBD1. The sequence was collected from an older woman in good health. Sequenced material: blood. CDR3 amino acids: CASSYSRRGETEAFF. The CDR3 coding sequence is TGTGCCAGCAGTTACTCCCGCAGGGGGGAAACTGAAGCTTTCTTT.